A single sample gave rise to the 29 T cell receptor beta chains below, sequenced in a study of shared clonotypes between healthy human individuals. Assay used: immunoSEQ multiplex PCR; TCRdb lists only in-frame clones, some missing. The sample lists approximately 2,300,000 clones, about 90% occurring once. Sequencing input: naive CD4+ T cells from PBMCs. Subset reported: CD45RA+ positively selected. These receptors were taken from a man younger than 35 in good health. Some clones in this sample may be carry-over from other donors' samples.

The chain combines TRBV5-1 with TRBJ2-2; TRBD1 aligns across 8 bases. The CDR3 sequence is 16 residues long. Trimming cost V 0 bases and J 4 bases; bases outside gene matches: 5. Germline V CDR1 and CDR2: SGHRS, YFSETQ. The CDR3 region has the DNA TGCGCCAGCAGCTTGGGAATCGGGACAGGCACCGGGGAGCTGTTTTTT. It codes for CASSLGIGTGTGELFF.

The chain links TRBV5-1 to TRBJ2-1; no reliable D call. The V end lost 0 bases, the J end lost 5 bases, and 12 bases lay between the germline ends. The length of the CDR3 is 15 residues. Germline V lookup: CDR1 SGHRS, CDR2 YFSETQ. CDR3 sequence reads: CASSLEPPLDNEQFF. DNA for the CDR3: TGCGCCAGCAGCTTGGAACCGCCTCTTGACAATGAGCAGTTCTTC.

The V and J genes are TRBV7-6 and TRBJ2-7; D perhaps matches TRBD2 (6 bases). The ends were cut back, 0 bases at V and 2 bases at J, with 11 bases in the middle. There are 15 residues in the CDR3. Germline V gene data show CDR1 as SGHVS and CDR2 as FNYEAQ. CDR3 sequence (DNA): TGTGCCAGCAGCTTAGCCCGGGCGGGGACCTACGAGCAGTACTTC. Protein sequence: CASSLARAGTYEQYF.

The V and J genes are TRBV6-5 and TRBJ2-7; D remains unclear. The germline V and J ends were trimmed by 1 base and 1 base, with 8 bases remaining between them. Germline CDR1 reads MNHEY; CDR2 reads SVGAGI. This CDR3 contains 14 residues. The CDR3 region is CASSYWAESYEQYF. The DNA for the CDR3 is TGTGCCAGCAGTTACTGGGCAGAATCCTACGAGCAGTACTTC.

This chain connects TRBV30 to TRBJ1-4; D might be TRBD1 (5 bases). Germline V lookup: CDR1 GTSNPN, CDR2 SVGIG (reference sequence). The CDR3 totals 16 residues. Trimming removed 0 bases at V and 4 bases at J, with 15 bases between. The CDR3 bases are TGTGCCTGGAGTGTAACGGGGCGGGTCCTTAATGAAAAACTGTTTTTT. It codes for CAWSVTGRVLNEKLFF. Full variable domain (missing parts from reference TRBV30 and TRBJ1-4): SQTIHQWPATLVQPVGSPLSLECTVEGTSNPNLYWYRQAAGRGLQLLFYSVGIGQISSEVPQNLSASRPQDRQFILSSKKLLLSDSGFYLCAWSVTGRVLNEKLFFGSGTQLSVL.

This sequence joins TRBV19 and TRBJ2-6; D gene ambiguous. The CDR3 is made up of 17 amino acids. Trimming shortened V by 1 base and J by 1 base, and 11 bases separated the two germline ends. Germline V gene data show CDR1 as LNHDA and CDR2 as SQIVND (reference sequence). In DNA, the CDR3 is TGTGCCAGTAGTATAGGGGTTGGTAGGTCTGGGGCCAACGTCCTGACTTTC. This gives the protein CASSIGVGRSGANVLTF.

The chain carries TRBV18 and TRBJ2-1, with D unresolved. In germline, CDR1 is KGHSH, CDR2 LQKENI. CDR3 size: 15 residues. The ends were cut back, 0 bases at V and 7 bases at J, with 13 bases in the middle. The CDR3 DNA is TGTGCCAGCTCACCACCGTCCATGGTGGTAAATGAGCAGTTCTTC. Its protein is CASSPPSMVVNEQFF.

The rearrangement joins TRBV7-2 to TRBJ1-2; the match to TRBD1 covers 7 bases. The trim removed 1 base at V and 4 bases at J, leaving 12 bases unmatched. The CDR3 runs 17 residues. CDR1 and CDR2 (germline): SGHTA, FQGNSA. CDR3 amino acids: CASSLDRGGVYFYGYTF. CDR3 bases: TGTGCCAGCAGCTTAGACAGGGGTGGGGTATATTTCTATGGCTACACCTTC. The full variable domain, rest sourced from reference TRBV7-2 and TRBJ1-2, is GAGVSQSPSNKVTEKGKDVELRCDPISGHTALYWYRQSLGQGLEFLIYFQGNSAPDKSGLPSDRFSAERTGGSVSTLTIQRTQQEDSAVYLCASSLDRGGVYFYGYTFGSGTRLTVV.

This clone has a single count. The chain is built from TRBV6-5 and TRBJ1-1; perhaps TRBD1 as D (5 bases). Germline V gene lookup returns CDR1 MNHEY and CDR2 SVGAGI. This CDR3 has 14 amino acids. The V end lost 6 bases, the J end lost 4 bases, and 15 bases lay between the germline ends. The CDR3 loop is CASRTQEAGTEAFF. The CDR3 coding sequence is TGTGCCAGCAGAACACAGGAGGCAGGCACTGAAGCTTTCTTT.

On this clone itself: The identical CDR3 is also encoded by other nucleotide sequences in the sample. The V gene is TRBV5-1, the J gene TRBJ2-5; TRBD2 matches at 8 bases. Germline V CDR1 and CDR2: SGHRS, YFSETQ. The CDR3 is 14 residues long. The V segment lost 5 bases and the J segment 2 bases; nucleotides outside the gene matches: 5. CDR3 amino acids: CASSLTSAQETQYF. The DNA of the CDR3 is TGCGCCAGCAGTCTGACTAGCGCACAAGAGACCCAGTACTTC.

DNA for the CDR3: TGTGCCAGCAGCCCCTGGGACGGCCACTACGAGCAGTACTTC. Protein product: CASSPWDGHYEQYF. The rearrangement joins TRBV7-9 to TRBJ2-7; D tentatively fits TRBD1 or TRBD2 (5 bases each). CDR1 and CDR2 from the germline V gene are SEHNR and FQNEAQ (reference sequence). The CDR3 is 14 residues long. V shed 5 bases and J shed 3 bases, with 14 bases lying between them.

The V call is TRBV15, the J call TRBJ1-1; D is perhaps TRBD1 (5 bases). The V gene's germline CDR1 is LNHNV and CDR2 YYDKDF (reference sequence). This CDR3 comprises 14 residues. V shed 1 base and J shed 7 bases, with 13 bases lying between them. The CDR3 nucleotides are TGTGCCACCAGCAGAGGACAGCTTGTTAGTGAAGCTTTCTTT. This gives the protein CATSRGQLVSEAFF.

This sequence joins TRBV27 and TRBJ1-5, with no clear D. The CDR3 is 17 amino acids. V lost 0 bases to trimming and J lost 1 base, with 13 bases between them. Per the germline V gene, CDR1 is MNHEY and CDR2 is SMNVEV (reference sequence). This CDR3 reads CASSLSGPSSSNQPQHF. The CDR3 DNA reads as TGTGCCAGCAGTTTATCGGGCCCCAGCAGCAGCAATCAGCCCCAGCATTTT.

This clone was counted between two and nine times. The CDR3 nucleotides are TGTGCCAGCAGCCAAGATCTCGGCGGGTTCTACGAGCAGTACTTC. It specifies CASSQDLGGFYEQYF. This sequence joins TRBV14 and TRBJ2-7; D is possibly TRBD2 (5 bases). V was shortened by 0 bases and J by 3 bases, with 12 bases between the two germline ends. Germline CDR1 and CDR2: SGHDN and FVKESK. CDR3 length equals 15 residues. Filled out from reference TRBV14 and TRBJ2-7, the complete variable domain reads EAGVTQFPSHSVIEKGQTVTLRCDPISGHDNLYWYRRVMGKEIKFLLHFVKESKQDESGMPNNRFLAERTGGTYSTLKVQPAELEDSGVYFCASSQDLGGFYEQYFGPGTRLTVT.

The chain uses TRBV5-1 and TRBJ1-5; D is ambiguous. This CDR3 is 16 amino acids long. Germline V lookup: CDR1 SGHRS, CDR2 YFSETQ. V lost 1 base to trimming and J lost 2 bases, with 13 bases between them. The CDR3 is CASSLWPSGGNQPQHF. CDR3 sequence (DNA): TGCGCCAGCAGCTTGTGGCCTTCGGGCGGCAATCAGCCCCAGCATTTT.

The chain joins TRBV4-1 to TRBJ2-3; the match to TRBD2 covers 12 bases. CDR3 size: 17 residues. CDR1 MGHRA and CDR2 YSYEKL come from the germline V gene. Losses at the gene ends were 4 bases for V and 4 bases for J; bases not matched to a gene: 9. The CDR3 loop reads CASSPNKASGRADTQYF. CDR3 in DNA: TGCGCCAGCAGCCCCAATAAGGCTAGCGGGAGGGCAGATACGCAGTATTTT.

The V and J genes are TRBV6-1 and TRBJ1-2; perhaps TRBD1 as D (6 bases). Trimming cost V 10 bases and J 4 bases, with 19 bases left between them. This CDR3 has 14 residues. Germline V lookup: CDR1 MNHNS, CDR2 SASEGT. The CDR3 DNA sequence: TGTGCCACCCATCCTGGGGGGCTCGGCTATGGCTACACCTTC. Translating gives CATHPGGLGYGYTF.

The chain couples TRBV7-2 to TRBJ1-1; D not certain. With 1 base removed from V and 6 bases from J, the gap between germline ends came to 12 bases. The CDR3 sequence is 14 residues long. Looked up from germline, CDR1 is SGHTA and CDR2 is FQGNSA. CDR3 coding DNA: TGTGCCAGCAGCTTAGATCTGGGTATGCCTGAAGCTTTCTTT. Protein sequence: CASSLDLGMPEAFF.

This rearrangement joins TRBV5-6 to TRBJ2-1, with D possibly matching TRBD2 (5 bases). V lost 5 bases and J lost 0, with 15 bases in between. The CDR3 is 16 amino acids. Germline values: CDR1 SGHDT, CDR2 YYEEEE. The CDR3 sequence: CASRLGQRSSYNEQFF. The CDR3, as DNA: TGTGCCAGCAGGTTAGGGCAGCGGTCCTCCTACAATGAGCAGTTCTTC.

The V call is TRBV21-1, the J call TRBJ2-7; TRBD2, the D gene given by the table, was not confirmed from the DNA. TRBV21-1 is labeled a pseudogene. The length of the CDR3 is 18 residues. The CDR3 reads CASSLPTSGSHLVYEQYF. In DNA, the CDR3 is TGTGCCAGCAGCTTGCCGACTAGCGGGAGCCATTTGGTTTACGAGCAGTACTTC.

For this clone: Other DNA sequences in the sample encode the same CDR3. V gene TRBV7-3 combines with J gene TRBJ1-4; D uncertain. The CDR3 length is 13 residues. Germline V CDR1 and CDR2: SGHTA, FQGTGA. Trimming took 2 bases from V and 5 from J, leaving 6 bases between them. This CDR3 reads CASSLGPNEKLFF. The CDR3 DNA follows: TGTGCCAGCAGCTTAGGGCCAAATGAAAAACTGTTTTTT.

Points on this clone: Other nucleotide sequences in the sample specify the same CDR3. This chain uses TRBV28 with TRBJ2-1; D possibly matches TRBD1 or TRBD2 (5 bases each). Per the germline V gene, CDR1 is MDHEN and CDR2 is SYDVKM. This CDR3 has 15 amino acids. V dropped 6 bases and J dropped 0 bases, with 12 bases sitting between them. In nucleotides, the CDR3 is TGTGCCAGCAGCCCCCTTGGGGGCTCCTACAATGAGCAGTTCTTC. This gives the protein CASSPLGGSYNEQFF. Full variable domain (missing parts from reference TRBV28 and TRBJ2-1): DVKVTQSSRYLVKRTGEKVFLECVQDMDHENMFWYRQDPGLGLRLIYFSYDVKMKEKGDIPEGYSVSREKKERFSLILESASTNQTSMYLCASSPLGGSYNEQFFGPGTRLTVL.

The genes are TRBV5-1 and TRBJ1-4; no firm D call. With 4 bases removed from V and 0 bases from J, the gap between germline ends came to 13 bases. Germline V gene lookup returns CDR1 SGHRS and CDR2 YFSETQ. The CDR3 covers 16 residues. DNA for the CDR3: TGCGCCAGCAGCGTTCGGCCCGTTGCAACTAATGAAAAACTGTTTTTT. It codes for CASSVRPVATNEKLFF.

The CDR3: CASSSQVGYGYTF. CDR3 nucleotide sequence: TGTGCCAGCAGCTCCCAGGTTGGTTACGGCTACACCTTC. The chain uses TRBV28 and TRBJ1-2, with D unresolved. The CDR3 is 13 residues long. The V end lost 6 bases, the J end lost 8 bases, and 16 bases lay between the germline ends. In germline, CDR1 is MDHEN, CDR2 SYDVKM.

DNA for the CDR3: TGTGCCAGCTCACCGGTCACCGGACAGTTCAATCAGCCCCAGCATTTT. Translated: CASSPVTGQFNQPQHF. This chain links TRBV18 with TRBJ1-5; TRBD1 is a possible D gene (6 bases). The CDR3 extends over 16 amino acids. Germline-derived CDR1 and CDR2 are KGHSH and LQKENI. V lost 3 bases and J 3 bases, leaving 15 bases between the germline ends. Full variable domain (missing parts from reference TRBV18 and TRBJ1-5): NAGVMQNPRHLVRRRGQEARLRCSPMKGHSHVYWYRQLPEEGLKFMVYLQKENIIDESGMPKERFSAEFPKEGPSILRIQQVVRGDSAAYFCASSPVTGQFNQPQHFGDGTRLSIL.

This chain links TRBV28 with TRBJ2-7; 12 bases match TRBD2. From germline, CDR1 is MDHEN and CDR2 SYDVKM. The V and J ends lost 10 bases and 3 bases, in that order; junction bases with no gene match: 7. The CDR3 has 14 amino acids. The chain's CDR3 is CATYSSGRGYEQYF. The CDR3 region has the DNA TGTGCCACTTACTCTAGCGGGAGGGGCTACGAGCAGTACTTC. The full variable domain, rest sourced from reference TRBV28 and TRBJ2-7, is DVKVTQSSRYLVKRTGEKVFLECVQDMDHENMFWYRQDPGLGLRLIYFSYDVKMKEKGDIPEGYSVSREKKERFSLILESASTNQTSMYLCATYSSGRGYEQYFGPGTRLTVT.

The rearrangement joins TRBV19 to TRBJ2-1; D is undetermined. The germline V gene has CDR1 LNHDA and CDR2 SQIVND (reference sequence). The CDR3 consists of 16 residues. V shed 8 bases and J shed 2 bases, with 19 bases lying between them. This chain's CDR3 is CASSATGWDTYNEQFF. CDR3 in DNA: TGTGCCAGTTCCGCCACGGGTTGGGATACCTACAATGAGCAGTTCTTC.

Notes on this clone: Other DNA sequences from this sample encode an identical CDR3 as well. V is TRBV28 and J is TRBJ1-3; D uncertain. Germline CDR1 and CDR2: MDHEN and SYDVKM. V was clipped by 5 bases and J by 0 bases, with 5 bases between them. CDR3 size: 13 residues. This CDR3 is CASSLNSGNTIYF. DNA of the CDR3: TGTGCCAGCAGTCTAAACTCTGGAAACACCATATATTTT.

V and J are TRBV11-2 and TRBJ1-1; D is unresolved. V was pared by 1 base and J by 6 bases, with 9 bases between. Germline assignment: CDR1 SGHAT and CDR2 FQNNGV. The CDR3 totals 13 residues. The CDR3 loop is CASSLAAAPEAFF. The CDR3 bases are TGTGCCAGCAGCTTAGCGGCGGCCCCTGAAGCTTTCTTT. The complete variable domain, with remaining parts taken from reference TRBV11-2 and TRBJ1-1, reads EAGVAQSPRYKIIEKRQSVAFWCNPISGHATLYWYQQILGQGPKLLIQFQNNGVVDDSQLPKDRFSAERLKGVDSTLKIQPAKLEDSAVYLCASSLAAAPEAFFGQGTRLTVV.